What follows are 2 T cell receptor beta chains derived from one specimen sequenced in a study of CXCR3-negative and CXCR3-positive naive CD8 T cells (dated by TCRdb to between 2018 and 2021). The investigation overall reported the following: TRB CDR3s from CXCR3-positive naive cells showed higher hydrophobicity (lower Kidera factor 4), lower energy, and higher strength and volume indices than CXCR3-negative naive cells.

The instrument was a NextSeq 550. The Human TCR Profiling Kit (MiLaboratory) was used to make UMI-labeled 5' RACE TRB cDNA libraries. TCRdb reprocessed the public reads and reports one entry per CDR3 protein sequence, without DNA. This sample's clone table shows 150,000 or so distinct CDR3 sequences. The ten largest clones take up 0.25% to 0.3% of the sample. Antigens for these TCRs are unknown. Source material: naive CXCR3+ CD8+ T cells from blood. The cell subset or site label of this sample denotes: CD45RO-CCR7+CD27+CD95- naive CD8+ T cells expressing CXCR3 (TNR3+). The receptors were gathered from a human donor in good health. Some clones in this sample may be carry-over from other donors' samples.

V usage is TRBV21-1 and J usage is TRBJ1-2; there is no DNA to check the TCRdb D call of TRBD1. TRBV21-1 is a documented pseudogene. CDR3 length equals 12 residues. This chain's CDR3 is CASSKDRFGYTF.

This sequence joins TRBV29-1 and TRBJ2-3; absent DNA, TCRdb's TRBD1 call cannot be checked. The germline V gene has CDR1 SQVTM and CDR2 ANQGSEA. CDR3 size: 15 residues. CDR3 sequence reads: CSVEGIGGWTDTQYF.